Sequencing of this TCR beta chain was carried out in a study of tissue T cells after allogeneic stem cell transplantation. This clone was observed a few times. Its matching antigen is unknown. Gene names and germline refer to mouse. The observed sequence ends 1 residue before the CDR3 terminus, with the missing tail filled in from the germline J gene. Germline values: CDR1 NNHNN, CDR2 SYGAGS (reference sequence). This CDR3 has 15 amino acids. V was clipped by 1 base and J by 7 bases; unmatched bases: 7. Whole-study findings and limits: Anatomically similar tissues had similar TCR repertoires within each patient.

Data came from immunoSEQ multiplex PCR; TCRdb stores just in-frame clones and leaves some out. The sample contains 20,000 to 25,000 clones, 60% to 80% of which appear only once. The chain employs TRBV13-2 and TRBJ2-7, with 11 bases matching TRBD2. The receptor was derived from a female BALB/c mouse in good health. The mouse line has the MHC haplotype H2-d. Sequencing used blood. The CDR3 protein is CASGDPTGGALEQYF. CDR3 DNA, as far as it was read: TGTGCCAGCGGTGATCCTACTGGGGGGGCGCTGGAACAGTAC.